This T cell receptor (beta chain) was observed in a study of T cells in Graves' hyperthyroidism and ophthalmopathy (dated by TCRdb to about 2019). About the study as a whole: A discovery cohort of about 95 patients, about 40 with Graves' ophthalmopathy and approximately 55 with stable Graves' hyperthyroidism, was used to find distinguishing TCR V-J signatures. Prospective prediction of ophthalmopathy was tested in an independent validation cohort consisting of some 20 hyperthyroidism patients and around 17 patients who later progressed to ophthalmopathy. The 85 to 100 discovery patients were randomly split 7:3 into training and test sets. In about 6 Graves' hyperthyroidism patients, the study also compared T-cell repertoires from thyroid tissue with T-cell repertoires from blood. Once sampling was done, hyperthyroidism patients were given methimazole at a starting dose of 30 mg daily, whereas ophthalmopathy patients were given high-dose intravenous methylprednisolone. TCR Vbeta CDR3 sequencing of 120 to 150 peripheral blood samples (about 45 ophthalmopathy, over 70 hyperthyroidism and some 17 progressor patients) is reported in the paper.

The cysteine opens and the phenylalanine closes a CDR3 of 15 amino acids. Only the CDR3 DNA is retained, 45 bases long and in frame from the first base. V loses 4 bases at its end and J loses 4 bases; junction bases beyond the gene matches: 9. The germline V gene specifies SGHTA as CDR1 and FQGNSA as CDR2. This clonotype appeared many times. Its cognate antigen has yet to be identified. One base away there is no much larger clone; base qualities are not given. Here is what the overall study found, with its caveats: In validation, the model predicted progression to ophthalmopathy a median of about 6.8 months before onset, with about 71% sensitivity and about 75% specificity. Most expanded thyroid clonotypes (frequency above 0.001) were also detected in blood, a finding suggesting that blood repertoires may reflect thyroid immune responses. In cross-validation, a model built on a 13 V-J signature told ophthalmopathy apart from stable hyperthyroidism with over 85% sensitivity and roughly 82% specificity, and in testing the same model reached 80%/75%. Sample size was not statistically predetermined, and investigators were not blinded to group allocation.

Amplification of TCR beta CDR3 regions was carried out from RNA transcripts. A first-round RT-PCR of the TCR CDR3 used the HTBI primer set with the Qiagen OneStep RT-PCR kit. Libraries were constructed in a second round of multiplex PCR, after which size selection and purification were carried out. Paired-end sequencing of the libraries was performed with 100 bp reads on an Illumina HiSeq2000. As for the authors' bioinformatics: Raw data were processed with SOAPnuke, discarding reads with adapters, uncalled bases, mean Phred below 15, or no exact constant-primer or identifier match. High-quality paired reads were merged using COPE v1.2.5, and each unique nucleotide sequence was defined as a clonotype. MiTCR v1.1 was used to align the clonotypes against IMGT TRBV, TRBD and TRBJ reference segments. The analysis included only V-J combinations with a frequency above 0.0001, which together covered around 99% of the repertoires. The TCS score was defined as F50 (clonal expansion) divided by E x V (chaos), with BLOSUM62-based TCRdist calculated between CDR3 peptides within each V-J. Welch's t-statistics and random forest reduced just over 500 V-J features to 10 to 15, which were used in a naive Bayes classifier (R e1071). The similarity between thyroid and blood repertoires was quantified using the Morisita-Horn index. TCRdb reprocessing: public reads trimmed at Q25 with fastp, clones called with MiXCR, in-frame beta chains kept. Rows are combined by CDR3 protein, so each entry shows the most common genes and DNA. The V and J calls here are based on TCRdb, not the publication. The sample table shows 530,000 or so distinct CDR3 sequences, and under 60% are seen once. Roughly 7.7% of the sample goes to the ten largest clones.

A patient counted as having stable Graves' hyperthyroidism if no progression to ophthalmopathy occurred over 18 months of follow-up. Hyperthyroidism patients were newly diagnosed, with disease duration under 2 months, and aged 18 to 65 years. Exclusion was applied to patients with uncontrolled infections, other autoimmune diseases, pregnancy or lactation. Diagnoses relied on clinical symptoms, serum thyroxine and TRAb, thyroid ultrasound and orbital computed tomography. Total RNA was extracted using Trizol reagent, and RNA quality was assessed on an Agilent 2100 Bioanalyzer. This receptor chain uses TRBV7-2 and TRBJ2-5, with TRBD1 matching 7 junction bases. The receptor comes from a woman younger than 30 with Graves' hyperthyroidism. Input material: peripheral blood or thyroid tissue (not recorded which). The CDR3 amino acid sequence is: CASSSLGGILETQYF. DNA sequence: TGTGCCAGCAGCTCCTTAGGGGGCATACTAGAGACCCAGTACTTC. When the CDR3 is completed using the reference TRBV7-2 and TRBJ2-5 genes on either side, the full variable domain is GAGVSQSPSNKVTEKGKDVELRCDPISGHTALYWYRQSLGQGLEFLIYFQGNSAPDKSGLPSDRFSAERTGGSVSTLTIQRTQQEDSAVYLCASSSLGGILETQYFGPGTRLLVL.